These 16 T cell receptor beta chains originate from one sample sequenced in a study of spatial heterogeneity in lung cancer. Using its own MiXCR run on the 5' RACE reads, TCRdb lists one record per CDR3 protein. The sample shows roughly 18,000 distinct CDR3 sequences, about 18% of them seen only once. Time point here: blood at routine non-recurrence follow-up after resection. Material: PBMCs, obtained at follow-up. These receptors all stem from a male donor with early-stage non-small cell lung cancer.

The table lists this clonotype with a few counts. The chain has TRBV13 and TRBJ1-1; no definite D call. CDR3 size: 13 residues. V was shortened by 5 bases and J by 0 bases, with 7 bases between the two germline ends. Germline lookup yields CDR1 PRHDT and CDR2 FYEKMQ (reference sequence). The CDR3 DNA reads TGTGCCAGCAGCGCAAAGATGAACACTGAAGCTTTCTTT. Translating it yields CASSAKMNTEAFF. Supplemented by reference TRBV13 and TRBJ1-1, the full variable domain reads AAGVIQSPRHLIKEKRETATLKCYPIPRHDTVYWYQQGPGQDPQFLISFYEKMQSDKGSIPDRFSAQQFSDYHSELNMSSLELGDSALYFCASSAKMNTEAFFGQGTRLTVV.

Within the sample, this clonotype is medium-sized. The chain employs TRBV11-1 and TRBJ2-7; possibly TRBD1 for D (6 bases). V lost 4 bases, J lost 3 bases, and 10 bases lay in between. The V gene's germline CDR1 is SGHAT and CDR2 FQDESV (reference sequence). The CDR3 covers 13 residues. CDR3 DNA sequence: TGTGCCAGCAGCTGGGGGCTGGACTACGAGCAGTACTTC. It yields the protein CASSWGLDYEQYF.

This clonotype was seen a handful of times. This chain uses TRBV7-2 with TRBJ2-5, with TRBD1 matching 8 bases. V trimming: 5 bases; J trimming: 5 bases; junction bases outside the gene matches: 10. The length of the CDR3 is 15 residues. The germline CDR1 and CDR2 sequences are SGHTA and FQGNSA. Here the CDR3 DNA reads TGTGCCAGCAGCGTCGGTGGAGACAGGGGCGAGACCCAGTACTTC. Its protein is CASSVGGDRGETQYF.

The V gene is TRBV5-1, the J gene TRBJ1-6; a possible D gene is TRBD1 (6 bases). Trimming pared 0 bases from V and 5 bases from J, leaving 9 bases between. This CDR3 region has 15 residues. Germline V gene sequence: CDR1 SGHRS, CDR2 YFSETQ. The CDR3 reads CASSLAAGDNSPLHF. The CDR3 DNA follows: TGCGCCAGCAGCTTGGCGGCAGGGGATAATTCACCCCTCCACTTT.

This chain joins TRBV7-9 and TRBJ2-7, with D possibly matching TRBD2 (6 bases). The CDR3 contains 14 residues. CDR1 and CDR2 from the germline V gene are SEHNR and FQNEAQ (reference sequence). CDR3 residues: CSTEMEGGAYEQYF. The CDR3 nucleotides read TGTTCTACAGAAATGGAGGGCGGAGCCTACGAGCAGTACTTC.

The gene calls are TRBV6-2 or TRBV6-3 and TRBJ2-7; TRBD2 agrees at 12 bases. Germline loops: CDR1 MNHEY, CDR2 SVGEGT. There are 13 residues in the CDR3. The V and J ends lost 7 bases and 6 bases, in that order; junction bases with no gene match: 4. The CDR3 reads CASTETSGGEQYF. Here the CDR3 DNA reads TGTGCCAGCACCGAGACTAGCGGGGGCGAGCAGTACTTC.

By share, this clonotype counts as medium-sized. V gene TRBV7-9 combines with J gene TRBJ1-4; TRBD1 is a possible D gene (6 bases). The CDR3 consists of 15 residues. The germline gives CDR1 SEHNR, CDR2 FQNEAQ (reference sequence). Trimming removed 0 bases from V and 5 bases from J, with 10 bases in between. Written as DNA, the CDR3 is TGTGCCAGCAGCTTAGCCAGGGGCATCAATGAAAAACTGTTTTTT. The encoded protein is CASSLARGINEKLFF.

The CDR3, as DNA: TGTGCCTGGTCCCGTAACACTGAAGCTTTCTTT. Amino acids: CAWSRNTEAFF. V gene TRBV30 combines with J gene TRBJ1-1; D is unclear. V dropped 5 bases and J dropped 2 bases, with 6 bases sitting between them. CDR1 is GTSNPN, CDR2 SVGIG, per germline (reference sequence). CDR3 length: 11 amino acids.

CDR3 protein: CASSFSGGEQYF. CDR3 DNA: TGTGCCAGCAGCTTTTCAGGGGGCGAGCAGTACTTC. The chain recombines TRBV7-2 with TRBJ2-7; 7 nucleotides align to TRBD1. The V gene end was trimmed by 3 bases and the J gene end by 6 bases; junction bases not matched to a gene: 2. The CDR3 totals 12 residues. CDR1 is SGHTA, CDR2 FQGNSA, per germline.

This clonotype is labeled as medium-sized (0.01 to 0.1%). V is TRBV7-2 and J is TRBJ2-7; D remains ambiguous. Germline-derived CDR1 and CDR2 are SGHTA and FQGNSA. There are 12 residues in the CDR3. Deletions cut 7 bases from V and 12 bases from J, with 19 bases between. The CDR3 sequence is CASNPHFWEAYF. CDR3 nucleotides: TGTGCCAGCAACCCCCATTTCTGGGAAGCGTACTTC.

The rearrangement joins TRBV10-1 to TRBJ1-1, with TRBD1 as a possible D gene (5 bases). This CDR3 spans 14 amino acids. Trimming cost V 5 bases and J 1 base, with 11 bases left between them. The V gene's germline CDR1 is WNHNN and CDR2 SYGVQD (reference sequence). In DNA, the CDR3 is TGCGCCAGCAGTCTCCGGACAACGAACACTGAAGCTTTCTTT. The encoded protein is CASSLRTTNTEAFF.

This clonotype came up a few times. The V call is TRBV2, the J call TRBJ1-1; D is possibly TRBD1 (6 bases). The CDR3 runs to 12 residues. Trimming took 6 bases from V and 4 from J, leaving 9 bases between them. The V gene's germline CDR1 is SNHLY and CDR2 FYNNEI. CDR3 nucleotides: TGTGCCAGCAGCCCGGACAGCACTGAAGCTTTCTTT. The encoded protein is CASSPDSTEAFF.

There are many counts of this clonotype. The chain recombines TRBV7-2 with TRBJ1-1; 8 bases align to TRBD1. J lost 4 bases, V lost 2 bases, and 0 bases had no gene match. The CDR3 totals 13 residues. Germline assignment: CDR1 SGHTA and CDR2 FQGNSA. The CDR3 here is CASSLTGGTEAFF. The CDR3 region has the DNA TGTGCCAGCAGCTTAACAGGGGGCACTGAAGCTTTCTTT.

The chain carries TRBV18 and TRBJ2-4, with D uncertain. CDR3 length equals 15 residues. V was trimmed by 3 bases and J by 3 bases, leaving 12 bases between them. The V gene's germline CDR1 is KGHSH and CDR2 LQKENI. The CDR3 DNA follows: TGTGCCAGCTCACCGCCCAGTGTTAACAAAAACATTCAGTACTTC. Its protein is CASSPPSVNKNIQYF.

By share of the sample, this clonotype is medium-sized (0.01 to 0.1%). This chain connects TRBV14 to TRBJ2-3; D not certain. Germline V gene lookup returns CDR1 SGHDN and CDR2 FVKESK. V lost 1 base to trimming and J lost 2 bases, with 10 bases between them. The CDR3 runs to 15 residues. The CDR3 spells CASSQVAWNTDTQYF. The CDR3 DNA is TGTGCCAGCAGCCAAGTAGCTTGGAACACAGATACGCAGTATTTT.

The CDR3 region is CASSQESNRARGQYF. The CDR3 coding sequence is TGTGCCAGCAGCCAAGAATCGAACAGGGCGAGGGGGCAGTACTTC. The chain has TRBV3-1 and TRBJ2-7, with a weak D call TRBD1 (6 bases). Trimming pared 0 bases from V and 9 bases from J, leaving 18 bases between. This CDR3 has 15 amino acids. Germline V gene data show CDR1 as LGHDT and CDR2 as YNNKEL (reference sequence).